A single TCR beta chain is shown here with its context. The antigen remains undetermined. The junction shows a germline mismatch at one end, possibly a read error. The data are from a study of Ad26.COV2.S vaccination and SARS-CoV-2 variants. Findings and limits, study-wide: People given the vaccine had a wider spike-specific TCR breadth than placebo recipients did.

This sample's treatment: roughly 19 received Ad26.COV2.S at low or high dose, single or two shots; 5 received placebo; per-sample allocation not given. At day 63 after the first vaccine or placebo injection, samples were drawn. The vaccine antigen was prefusion-stabilized Wuhan SARS-CoV-2 spike. This CDR3 spans 15 amino acids. Per germline, CDR1 MNHEY and CDR2 SMNVEV (reference sequence). Data came from immunoSEQ multiplex PCR; TCRdb stores just in-frame clones and leaves some out. The sample lists about 480,000 clones, around 90% seen once, with more than 10% in the top ten. The specimen was peripheral blood, collected in a trial of Ad26.COV2.S vaccine versus placebo. The sequence came from a person between 18 and 59 years old who received the Ad26.COV2.S COVID-19 vaccine or a placebo. The chain recombines TRBV27 with TRBJ2-1; D may be TRBD2 (5 bases). Here the CDR3 DNA reads TGTGCCAGCAGTTCCCTCCGACTAACAGCAAGGTCGAACGTCTTC. It translates to CASSSLRLTARSNVF.